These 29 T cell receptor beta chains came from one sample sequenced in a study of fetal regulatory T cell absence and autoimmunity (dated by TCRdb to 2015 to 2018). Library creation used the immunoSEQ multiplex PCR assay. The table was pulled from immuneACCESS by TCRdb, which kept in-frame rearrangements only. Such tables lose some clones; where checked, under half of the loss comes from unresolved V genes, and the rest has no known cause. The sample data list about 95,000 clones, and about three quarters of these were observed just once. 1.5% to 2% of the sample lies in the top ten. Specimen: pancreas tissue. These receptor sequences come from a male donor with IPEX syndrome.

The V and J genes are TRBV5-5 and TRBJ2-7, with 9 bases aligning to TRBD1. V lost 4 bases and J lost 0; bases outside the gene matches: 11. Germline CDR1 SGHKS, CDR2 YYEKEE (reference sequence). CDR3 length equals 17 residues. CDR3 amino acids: CASSRGTGKVLSYEQYF. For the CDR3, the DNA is TGTGCCAGCAGCCGTGGGACAGGGAAGGTCCTCTCCTACGAGCAGTACTTC. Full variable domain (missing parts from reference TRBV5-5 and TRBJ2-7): DAGVTQSPTHLIKTRGQQVTLRCSPISGHKSVSWYQQVLGQGPQFIFQYYEKEERGRGNFPDRFSARQFPNYSSELNVNALLLGDSALYLCASSRGTGKVLSYEQYFGPGTRLTVT.

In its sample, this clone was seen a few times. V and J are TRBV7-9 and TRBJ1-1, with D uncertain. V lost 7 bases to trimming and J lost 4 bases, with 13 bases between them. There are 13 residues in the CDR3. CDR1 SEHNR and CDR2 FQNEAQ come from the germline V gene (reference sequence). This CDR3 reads CASTPGDRTEAFF. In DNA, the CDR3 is TGTGCCAGCACCCCAGGTGATCGCACTGAAGCTTTCTTT.

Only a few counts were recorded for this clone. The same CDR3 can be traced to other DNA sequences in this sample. In nucleotides, the CDR3 is TGTGCCAGTAGTATAGCGGGAGGTACAGATACGCAGTATTTT. The encoded protein is CASSIAGGTDTQYF. The chain joins TRBV19 to TRBJ2-3, with 7 bases matching TRBD2. With 1 base clipped from V and 3 bases from J, the junction kept 1 base outside the gene matches. Germline CDR1 and CDR2: LNHDA and SQIVND (reference sequence). This CDR3 is 14 amino acids long.

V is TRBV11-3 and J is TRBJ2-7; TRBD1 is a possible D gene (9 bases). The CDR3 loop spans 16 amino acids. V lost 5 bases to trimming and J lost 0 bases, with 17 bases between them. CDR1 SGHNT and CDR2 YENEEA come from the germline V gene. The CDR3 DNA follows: TGTGCCAGCAGCCTTAGCGGGACAGGGTTCTCCTACGAGCAGTACTTC. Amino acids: CASSLSGTGFSYEQYF.

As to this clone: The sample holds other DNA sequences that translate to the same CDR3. The CDR3 DNA sequence: TGTGCTAGTGGTTTGGGGGCCGGGGAGCTGTTTTTT. Amino acid sequence: CASGLGAGELFF. The chain couples TRBV12-5 to TRBJ2-2; no clear D. The germline V gene has CDR1 LGHNT and CDR2 FRNRAP. The CDR3 extends over 12 amino acids. The V and J ends lost 1 base and 6 bases respectively, with 3 bases between them.

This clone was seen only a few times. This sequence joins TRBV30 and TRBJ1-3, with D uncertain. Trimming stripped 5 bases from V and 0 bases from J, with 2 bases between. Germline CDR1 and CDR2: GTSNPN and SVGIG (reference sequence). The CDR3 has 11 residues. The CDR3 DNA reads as TGTGCCTGGGGCTCTGGAAACACCATATATTTT. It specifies CAWGSGNTIYF.

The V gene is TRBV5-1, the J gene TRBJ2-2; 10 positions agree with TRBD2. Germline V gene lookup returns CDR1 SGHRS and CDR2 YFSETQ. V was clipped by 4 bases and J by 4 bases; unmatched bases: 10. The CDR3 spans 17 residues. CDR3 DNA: TGCGCCAGCAGCACACGCTCTAGCGGGAGTGGCACCGGGGAGCTGTTTTTT. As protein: CASSTRSSGSGTGELFF.

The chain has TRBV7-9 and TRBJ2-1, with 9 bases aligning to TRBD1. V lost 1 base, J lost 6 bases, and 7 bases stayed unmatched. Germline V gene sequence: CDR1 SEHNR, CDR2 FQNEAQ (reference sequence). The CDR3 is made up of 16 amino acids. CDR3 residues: CASSLGPNRGRNEQFF. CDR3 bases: TGTGCCAGCAGCTTAGGCCCTAACAGGGGGCGCAATGAGCAGTTCTTC.

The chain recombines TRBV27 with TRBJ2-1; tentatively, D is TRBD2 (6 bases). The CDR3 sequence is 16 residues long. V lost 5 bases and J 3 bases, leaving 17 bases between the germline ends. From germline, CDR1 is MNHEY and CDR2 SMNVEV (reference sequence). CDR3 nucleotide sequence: TGTGCCAGCAGTCCCATCGGGGCGGGAATCTACAATGAGCAGTTCTTC. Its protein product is CASSPIGAGIYNEQFF.

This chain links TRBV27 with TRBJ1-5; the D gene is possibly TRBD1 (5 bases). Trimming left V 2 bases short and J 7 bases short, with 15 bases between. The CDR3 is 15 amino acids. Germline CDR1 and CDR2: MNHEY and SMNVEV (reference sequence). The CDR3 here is CASSLRGRPGQPQHF. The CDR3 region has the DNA TGTGCCAGCAGTTTACGGGGCCGCCCGGGACAGCCCCAGCATTTT.

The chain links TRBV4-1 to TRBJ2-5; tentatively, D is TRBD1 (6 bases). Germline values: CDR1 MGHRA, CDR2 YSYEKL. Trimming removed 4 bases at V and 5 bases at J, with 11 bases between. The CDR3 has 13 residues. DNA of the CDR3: TGCGCCAGCAGCCCCCAGGGGCAGGAGACCCAGTACTTC. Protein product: CASSPQGQETQYF.

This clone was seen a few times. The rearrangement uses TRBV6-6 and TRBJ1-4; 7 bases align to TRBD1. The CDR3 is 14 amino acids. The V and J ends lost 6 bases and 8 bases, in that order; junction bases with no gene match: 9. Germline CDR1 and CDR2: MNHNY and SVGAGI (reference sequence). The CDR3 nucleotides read TGTGCCAGCAGCCTAGACAGGGTAGGCGAAAAACTGTTTTTT. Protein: CASSLDRVGEKLFF.

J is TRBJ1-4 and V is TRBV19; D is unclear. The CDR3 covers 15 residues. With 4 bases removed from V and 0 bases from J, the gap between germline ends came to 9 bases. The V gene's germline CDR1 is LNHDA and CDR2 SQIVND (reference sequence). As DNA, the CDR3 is TGTGCCAGTAGTACGCGCCGTGCAACTAATGAAAAACTGTTTTTT. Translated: CASSTRRATNEKLFF.

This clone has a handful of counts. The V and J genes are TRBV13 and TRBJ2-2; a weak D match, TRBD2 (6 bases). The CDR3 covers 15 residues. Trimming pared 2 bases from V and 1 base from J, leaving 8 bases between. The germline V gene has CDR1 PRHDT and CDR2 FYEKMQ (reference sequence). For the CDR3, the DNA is TGTGCCAGCAGCTTATGGCGGGAGAACACCGGGGAGCTGTTTTTT. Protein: CASSLWRENTGELFF. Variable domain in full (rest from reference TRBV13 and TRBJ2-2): AAGVIQSPRHLIKEKRETATLKCYPIPRHDTVYWYQQGPGQDPQFLISFYEKMQSDKGSIPDRFSAQQFSDYHSELNMSSLELGDSALYFCASSLWRENTGELFFGEGSRLTVL.

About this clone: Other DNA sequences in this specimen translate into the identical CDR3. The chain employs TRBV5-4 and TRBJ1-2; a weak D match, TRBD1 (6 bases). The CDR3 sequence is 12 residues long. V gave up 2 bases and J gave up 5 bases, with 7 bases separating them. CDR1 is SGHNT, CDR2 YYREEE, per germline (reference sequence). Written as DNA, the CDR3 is TGTGCCAGCAGCTTAGGGGGTTATGGCTACACCTTC. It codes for CASSLGGYGYTF.

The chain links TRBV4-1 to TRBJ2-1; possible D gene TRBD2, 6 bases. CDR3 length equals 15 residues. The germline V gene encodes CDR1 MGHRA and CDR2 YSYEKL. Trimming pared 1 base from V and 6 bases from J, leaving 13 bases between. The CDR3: CASSQGGRRGNEQFF. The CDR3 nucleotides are TGCGCCAGCAGCCAAGGAGGGAGGCGAGGCAATGAGCAGTTCTTC.

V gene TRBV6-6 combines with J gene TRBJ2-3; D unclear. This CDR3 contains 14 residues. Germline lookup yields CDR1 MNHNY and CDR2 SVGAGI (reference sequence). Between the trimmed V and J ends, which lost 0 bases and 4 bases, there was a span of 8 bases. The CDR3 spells CASSYSATPDTQYF. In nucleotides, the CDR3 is TGTGCCAGCAGTTACTCCGCGACCCCAGATACGCAGTATTTT.

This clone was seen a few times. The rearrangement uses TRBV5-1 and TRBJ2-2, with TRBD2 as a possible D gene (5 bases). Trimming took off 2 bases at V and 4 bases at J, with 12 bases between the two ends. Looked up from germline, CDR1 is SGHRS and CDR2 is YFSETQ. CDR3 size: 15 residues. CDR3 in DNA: TGCGCCAGCAGCTTAGCGGCAGACTTCACCGGGGAGCTGTTTTTT. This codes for CASSLAADFTGELFF.

The CDR3 DNA reads as TGTGCCAGCAGCTTTCCAAAGAGCTCCTACAATGAGCAGTTCTTC. This sequence encodes CASSFPKSSYNEQFF. This sequence joins TRBV7-9 and TRBJ2-1, with D unclear. The germline V and J ends were trimmed by 3 bases and 0 bases, with 9 bases remaining between them. This CDR3 has 15 residues. Germline V gene sequence: CDR1 SEHNR, CDR2 FQNEAQ (reference sequence).

For the CDR3, the DNA is TGCGCCAGCAGCCATCGGACTAGCGGACTTTATGTCTATGAGCAGTTCTTC. As protein: CASSHRTSGLYVYEQFF. The genes are TRBV5-1 and TRBJ2-1; 10 bases fit TRBD2. Unmatched junction bases numbered 15, after V lost 4 bases and J lost 8 bases. The CDR3 sequence is 17 residues long. Germline loops: CDR1 SGHRS, CDR2 YFSETQ.

DNA for the CDR3: TGTGCCAGCAGCTCAAACAGGGGGCGCCCCTACGAGCAGTACTTC. It codes for CASSSNRGRPYEQYF. The chain recombines TRBV5-4 with TRBJ2-7; 9 nucleotides align to TRBD1. The germline CDR1 and CDR2 sequences are SGHNT and YYREEE (reference sequence). The junction had 6 bases not matched to a gene; V was cut back by 3 bases and J by 2 bases. The CDR3 spans 15 residues.

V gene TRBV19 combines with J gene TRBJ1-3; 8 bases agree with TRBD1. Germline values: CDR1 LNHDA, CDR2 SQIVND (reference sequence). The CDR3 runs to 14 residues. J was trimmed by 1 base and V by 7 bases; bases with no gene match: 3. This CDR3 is CASTHRGSGNTIYF. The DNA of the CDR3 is TGTGCCAGTACCCACAGGGGGTCTGGAAACACCATATATTTT.

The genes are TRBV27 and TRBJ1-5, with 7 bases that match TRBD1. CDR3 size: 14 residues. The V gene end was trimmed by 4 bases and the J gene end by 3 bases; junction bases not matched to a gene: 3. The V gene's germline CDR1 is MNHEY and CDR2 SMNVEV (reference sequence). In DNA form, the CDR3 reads TGTGCCAGCAGTTACAGGGGTCCCAATCAGCCCCAGCATTTT. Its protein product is CASSYRGPNQPQHF.

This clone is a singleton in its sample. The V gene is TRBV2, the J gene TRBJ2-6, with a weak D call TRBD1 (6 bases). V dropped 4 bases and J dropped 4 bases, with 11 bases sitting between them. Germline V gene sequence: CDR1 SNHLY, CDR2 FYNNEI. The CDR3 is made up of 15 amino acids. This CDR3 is CASSARGSGANVLTF. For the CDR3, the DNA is TGTGCCAGCAGTGCAAGGGGGTCCGGGGCCAACGTCCTGACTTTC.

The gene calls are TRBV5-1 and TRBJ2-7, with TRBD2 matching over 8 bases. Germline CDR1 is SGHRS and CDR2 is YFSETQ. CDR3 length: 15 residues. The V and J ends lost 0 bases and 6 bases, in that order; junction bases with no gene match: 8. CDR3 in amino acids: CASSLGRAGVSEQYF. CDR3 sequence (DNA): TGCGCCAGCAGCTTGGGTCGAGCGGGAGTATCCGAGCAGTACTTC.

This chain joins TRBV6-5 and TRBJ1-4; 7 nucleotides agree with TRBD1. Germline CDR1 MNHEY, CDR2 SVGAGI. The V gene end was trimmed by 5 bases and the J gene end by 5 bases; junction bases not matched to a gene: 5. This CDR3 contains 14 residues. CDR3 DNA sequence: TGTGCCAGCAGTAGGACAGGCTCGAATGAAAAACTGTTTTTT. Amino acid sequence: CASSRTGSNEKLFF.

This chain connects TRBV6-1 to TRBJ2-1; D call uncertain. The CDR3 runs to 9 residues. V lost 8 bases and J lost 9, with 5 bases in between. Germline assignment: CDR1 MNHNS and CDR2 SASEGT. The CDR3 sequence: CASGFEQFF. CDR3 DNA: TGTGCCAGCGGCTTTGAGCAGTTCTTC.

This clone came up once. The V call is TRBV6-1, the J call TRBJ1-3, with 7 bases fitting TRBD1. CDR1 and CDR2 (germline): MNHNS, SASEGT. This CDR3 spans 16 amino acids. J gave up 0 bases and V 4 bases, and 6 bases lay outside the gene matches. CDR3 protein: CASSGTGPYSGNTIYF. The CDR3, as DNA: TGTGCCAGCAGTGGGACAGGTCCTTACTCTGGAAACACCATATATTTT.

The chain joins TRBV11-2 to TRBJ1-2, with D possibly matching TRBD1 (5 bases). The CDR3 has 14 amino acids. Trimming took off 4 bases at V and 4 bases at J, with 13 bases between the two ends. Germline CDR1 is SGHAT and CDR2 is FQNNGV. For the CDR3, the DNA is TGTGCCAGCAGCTGGGACCCCAGACGCTATGGCTACACCTTC. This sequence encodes CASSWDPRRYGYTF.